Presented here are 20 T cell receptor beta chains from one specimen sequenced in a study of early T cells in non-severe SARS-CoV-2 infection. One entry per CDR3 protein, called by TCRdb with MiXCR from the 5' RACE reads. The sample includes some 42,000 distinct CDR3 sequences, around 6.3% seen only once; the top ten take around 7.7%. Material: whole blood, obtained at baseline. These receptors were collected from an adult who was a healthcare worker with PCR-confirmed SARS-CoV-2 infection or an uninfected control (not recorded which).

This clonotype was picked up many times. This chain joins TRBV6-5 and TRBJ1-2; the match to TRBD1 covers 7 bases. V was clipped by 10 bases and J by 12 bases; unmatched bases: 14. Germline V gene lookup returns CDR1 MNHEY and CDR2 SVGAGI. CDR3 length: 12 residues. CDR3 protein: CAITQGGHKNTF. The CDR3 DNA reads TGTGCCATTACCCAGGGGGGTCATAAGAACACCTTC.

This clonotype was detected many times. The rearrangement links TRBV5-4 to TRBJ2-1; D gene unclear. Germline loops: CDR1 SGHNT, CDR2 YYREEE (reference sequence). V lost 1 base to trimming and J lost 10 bases, with 9 bases between them. The CDR3 consists of 12 residues. The chain's CDR3 is CASSLFQLEQFF. The CDR3 region has the DNA TGTGCCAGCAGCTTGTTCCAATTGGAGCAGTTCTTC. The full variable domain, rest sourced from reference TRBV5-4 and TRBJ2-1, is ETGVTQSPTHLIKTRGQQVTLRCSSQSGHNTVSWYQQALGQGPQFIFQYYREEENGRGNFPPRFSGLQFPNYSSELNVNALELDDSALYLCASSLFQLEQFFGPGTRLTVL.

The CDR3 nucleotides are TGTGCCATCAGGGGAGCCACAGGGATGGGCTACGAGCAGTACTTC. This sequence encodes CAIRGATGMGYEQYF. The rearrangement links TRBV10-3 to TRBJ2-7; tentatively, D is TRBD1 (6 bases). The V gene's germline CDR1 is ENHRY and CDR2 SYGVKD. The ends were cut back, 6 bases at V and 3 bases at J, with 18 bases in the middle. The CDR3 totals 15 residues.

This clonotype has at least ten counts. This rearrangement joins TRBV7-9 to TRBJ1-1, with D hard to call. Deletions cut 0 bases from V and 4 bases from J, with 6 bases between. There are 13 residues in the CDR3. Germline V CDR1 and CDR2: SEHNR, FQNEAQ (reference sequence). The CDR3 nucleotides read TGTGCCAGCAGCTTAGCCCTATCCACTGAAGCTTTCTTT. It specifies CASSLALSTEAFF.

V and J are TRBV18 and TRBJ1-4, with 9 bases matching TRBD1. V lost 4 bases, J lost 5 bases, and 5 bases stayed unmatched. This CDR3 contains 15 residues. Germline CDR1 reads KGHSH; CDR2 reads LQKENI. CDR3 coding DNA: TGTGCCAGCTCACGTACCGGGACAGGGAATGAAAAACTGTTTTTT. Its protein is CASSRTGTGNEKLFF.

Concerning this clonotype itself: Given a much more abundant clone one base away, this may be a read error. The chain uses TRBV6-6 and TRBJ1-1, with TRBD1 identical over 8 bases. The CDR3 contains 13 residues. V lost 7 bases and J lost 3; bases outside the gene matches: 4. The germline V gene encodes CDR1 MNHNY and CDR2 SVGAGI (reference sequence). The CDR3 sequence is CASTPGGYTEAFF. CDR3 in DNA: TGTGCCAGCACACCAGGGGGCTACACTGAAGCTTTCTTT.

This clonotype was counted at least ten times. The genes are TRBV29-1 and TRBJ1-1, with 7 bases aligning to TRBD1. The germline gives CDR1 SQVTM, CDR2 ANQGSEA. CDR3 size: 13 residues. V dropped 7 bases and J dropped 1; count of bases not matched to a gene: 6. The DNA for the CDR3 is TGCAGCGCCCGAGAGGGGGCGAACACTGAAGCTTTCTTT. This gives the protein CSAREGANTEAFF.

This clonotype was seen more than once but under ten times. The V gene is TRBV6-6, the J gene TRBJ1-2, with 7 positions matching TRBD1. Germline-derived CDR1 and CDR2 are MNHNY and SVGAGI (reference sequence). CDR3 length: 15 residues. Unmatched junction bases numbered 15, after V lost 7 bases and J lost 7 bases. The CDR3: CASTYDRVSQTGYTF. For the CDR3, the DNA is TGTGCCAGCACCTACGACAGGGTTTCACAAACTGGCTACACCTTC.

The rearrangement joins TRBV27 to TRBJ2-2; D remains ambiguous. CDR1 MNHEY and CDR2 SMNVEV come from the germline V gene (reference sequence). Trimming stripped 8 bases from V and 9 bases from J, with 16 bases between. The CDR3 runs 13 residues. The CDR3 coding sequence is TGTGCCAGCTGGTTCCTCGGCAGTCGGGAGCTGTTTTTT. Its translation: CASWFLGSRELFF.

This clonotype was recorded many times. The rearrangement links TRBV6-4 to TRBJ2-1, with 10 positions matching TRBD2. Germline V gene sequence: CDR1 MRHNA, CDR2 SNTAGT. This CDR3 region has 15 residues. V gave up 0 bases and J gave up 8 bases; unmatched junction bases: 4. This CDR3 is CASSDSSGGADEQFF. CDR3 DNA sequence: TGTGCCAGCAGTGACTCAAGCGGGGGGGCCGATGAGCAGTTCTTC.

This clonotype was found many times. This chain connects TRBV12-3 or TRBV12-4 to TRBJ1-5; 10 bases align to TRBD1. The CDR3 has 15 residues. Trimming took 6 bases from V and 4 from J; bases not matched to a gene: 6. The CDR3, as DNA: TGTGCCAGCAGGCCGGGGACAGGGGTAAATCAGCCCCAGCATTTT. Its translation is CASRPGTGVNQPQHF.

This clonotype was seen repeatedly, ten times or more. The V call is TRBV14, the J call TRBJ1-6; TRBD1 might be the D (5 bases). CDR1 SGHDN and CDR2 FVKESK come from the germline V gene. V was shortened by 3 bases and J by 4 bases, with 7 bases between the two germline ends. There are 14 residues in the CDR3. The CDR3 bases are TGTGCCAGCAGCCAGCGACAGTATAATTCACCCCTCCACTTT. It encodes CASSQRQYNSPLHF.

In this sample, this clonotype turned up many times. The chain recombines TRBV12-3 or TRBV12-4 with TRBJ2-3; no definite D call. V was clipped by 5 bases and J by 3 bases, with 15 bases between them. This CDR3 spans 15 amino acids. CDR3 region: CASSQLGMWTDTQYF. DNA of the CDR3: TGTGCCAGCAGTCAGCTAGGGATGTGGACAGATACGCAGTATTTT.

This clonotype was observed a few times. The J gene is TRBJ2-2, the V gene TRBV12-3 or TRBV12-4, with a possible D match to TRBD2 (5 bases). The CDR3 runs to 12 residues. Trimming removed 8 bases from V and 3 bases from J, with 7 bases in between. The CDR3 DNA reads as TGTGCCAGCGAGGGCGACACCGGGGAGCTGTTTTTT. Translating gives CASEGDTGELFF.

This clonotype has at least ten counts. This chain joins TRBV9 and TRBJ2-5; 8 positions agree with TRBD1. The V gene end was trimmed by 3 bases and the J gene end by 3 bases; junction bases not matched to a gene: 4. The CDR3 contains 14 residues. The germline gives CDR1 SGDLS, CDR2 YYNGEE. The chain's CDR3 is CASSEGTGEETQYF. CDR3 in DNA: TGTGCCAGCAGCGAGGGGACAGGCGAAGAGACCCAGTACTTC. Together with reference TRBV9 and TRBJ2-5, the CDR3 gives the full variable domain: DSGVTQTPKHLITATGQRVTLRCSPRSGDLSVYWYQQSLDQGLQFLIQYYNGEERAKGNILERFSAQQFPDLHSELNLSSLELGDSALYFCASSEGTGEETQYFGPGTRLLVL.

This clonotype was counted many times. The chain uses TRBV20-1 and TRBJ2-7, with a tentative D call TRBD1 (6 bases). Germline CDR1 DFQATT, CDR2 SNEGSKA (reference sequence). This CDR3 contains 13 residues. Trimming left V 4 bases short and J 4 bases short, with 14 bases between. CDR3 in amino acids: CSATAYRDYEQYF. CDR3 sequence (DNA): TGCAGTGCTACAGCGTACAGGGATTACGAGCAGTACTTC.

The chain has TRBV5-1 and TRBJ2-7, with D possibly matching TRBD2 (6 bases). Germline V gene lookup returns CDR1 SGHRS and CDR2 YFSETQ. The ends were cut back, 1 base at V and 0 bases at J, with 11 bases in the middle. CDR3 length: 15 amino acids. The CDR3 protein is CASSLTGRSSYEQYF. CDR3 coding DNA: TGCGCCAGCAGCTTGACGGGGAGGAGCTCCTACGAGCAGTACTTC.

This clonotype occurred many times. V and J are TRBV11-2 and TRBJ2-1, with TRBD2 matching over 12 bases. The CDR3 contains 15 residues. Germline V gene data show CDR1 as SGHAT and CDR2 as FQNNGV. J lost 8 bases, V lost 5 bases, and 7 bases had no gene match. CDR3: CASSPSGGALDEQFF. The CDR3 DNA is TGTGCCAGCAGCCCTAGCGGGGGGGCCTTGGATGAGCAGTTCTTC.

This clonotype was counted only a few times. The V call is TRBV7-2, the J call TRBJ2-5, with D maybe TRBD2 (5 bases). The ends were cut back, 5 bases at V and 5 bases at J, with 12 bases in the middle. Germline V gene lookup returns CDR1 SGHTA and CDR2 FQGNSA. This CDR3 has 13 amino acids. The CDR3 DNA reads TGTGCCAGCAGCCCGAGCGGTGCTGAGACCCAGTACTTC. This codes for CASSPSGAETQYF.

This clonotype was detected many times. The gene calls are TRBV20-1 and TRBJ1-6; 7 nucleotides align to TRBD1. The CDR3 contains 12 residues. Germline assignment: CDR1 DFQATT and CDR2 SNEGSKA (reference sequence). The CDR3 is CSRTGGNSPLHF. DNA for the CDR3: TGCAGCAGGACAGGCGGTAATTCACCCCTCCACTTT.